Each of the 27 T cell receptor beta chains below was sequenced from the same sample in a study of neurological immune-mediated disorders. TCRdb reprocessed the 5' RACE reads with MiXCR, giving one entry per CDR3 protein. Here the sample spans some 60,000 distinct CDR3 sequences, less than 2.5% being singletons. The sequenced sample was PBMCs. The receptors shown here come from a man aged 45-65 years with multiple sclerosis.

This clonotype was observed at least ten times. The genes are TRBV29-1 and TRBJ2-7; D unresolved. CDR1 and CDR2 (germline): SQVTM, ANQGSEA. The ends were cut back, 5 bases at V and 1 base at J, with 6 bases in the middle. This CDR3 region has 11 residues. The DNA for the CDR3 is TGCAGCGTTCTACTATCCTACGAGCAGTACTTC. Protein sequence: CSVLLSYEQYF.

This clonotype was recorded at least ten times. The V gene is TRBV4-2, the J gene TRBJ2-3, with 8 bases fitting TRBD2. The CDR3 sequence is 15 residues long. V gave up 0 bases and J gave up 5 bases; unmatched junction bases: 4. The germline V gene encodes CDR1 LGHNA and CDR2 YNFKEQ. The CDR3 protein is CASSQEGLAKDTQYF. The CDR3 nucleotides are TGTGCCAGCAGCCAAGAAGGACTAGCAAAAGATACGCAGTATTTT.

There are many counts of this clonotype. This chain links TRBV4-3 with TRBJ2-1; D is perhaps TRBD1 (6 bases). Trimming shortened V by 4 bases and J by 5 bases, and 9 bases separated the two germline ends. Germline CDR1 LGHNA, CDR2 YSLEER. The CDR3 has 13 amino acids. The CDR3, as DNA: TGCGCCAGCAGCCGGGACACCGACAATGAGCAGTTCTTC. This sequence encodes CASSRDTDNEQFF.

The CDR3 spells CASSEAVDSSYEQYF. As DNA, the CDR3 is TGTGCCAGCAGTGAAGCAGTCGACAGCTCCTACGAGCAGTACTTC. V and J are TRBV6-1 and TRBJ2-7; D possibly corresponds to TRBD1 (5 bases). Germline V gene data show CDR1 as MNHNS and CDR2 as SASEGT. Trimming removed 0 bases from V and 0 bases from J, with 9 bases in between. The CDR3 is 15 residues long.

This clonotype was detected only a few times. This may be a read error: a much more frequent sequence differs by one nucleotide. CDR3 residues: CASRSGHLMNTEAFF. In nucleotides, the CDR3 is TGTGCCAGCAGGTCGGGACACCTTATGAACACTGAAGCTTTCTTT. The chain links TRBV28 to TRBJ1-1; maybe TRBD1 (6 bases). This CDR3 spans 15 amino acids. CDR1 is MDHEN and CDR2 is SYDVKM in the germline V gene. Trimming cost V 6 bases and J 0 bases, with 14 bases left between them.

This clonotype was observed many times. The chain has TRBV7-9 and TRBJ2-5, with D tentatively TRBD2 (6 bases). The CDR3 has 15 amino acids. Trimming stripped 5 bases from V and 4 bases from J, with 17 bases between. Germline CDR1 is SEHNR and CDR2 is FQNEAQ (reference sequence). CDR3 coding DNA: TGTGCCAGCAGCGGCGGGGCCGGGGCCCCAGAGACCCAGTACTTC. Its protein product is CASSGGAGAPETQYF.

This clonotype was detected ten times or more. Being one base from a much bigger clone, this may be a read error. The chain combines TRBV28 with TRBJ1-6; no clear D gene. Germline CDR1 is MDHEN and CDR2 is SYDVKM. The CDR3 has 13 residues. CDR3 nucleotides: TGTGCCAGCAGTCCTCCCCTGGATTCACCCCTCAACTTT. Its translation is CASSPPLDSPLNF.

At least ten counts were recorded for this clonotype. The chain uses TRBV5-1 and TRBJ2-5; 9 nucleotides align to TRBD1. CDR3 length equals 15 residues. V lost 0 bases, J lost 4 bases, and 4 bases stayed unmatched. Per germline, CDR1 SGHRS and CDR2 YFSETQ. CDR3 nucleotide sequence: TGCGCCAGCAGCTTGGAGGGACAGGGAGGAGAGACCCAGTACTTC. Translating gives CASSLEGQGGETQYF.

This clonotype was observed at least ten times. The chain employs TRBV5-6 and TRBJ2-7; the match to TRBD1 covers 8 bases. V lost 2 bases, J lost 5 bases, and 3 bases stayed unmatched. CDR1 and CDR2 (germline): SGHDT, YYEEEE. The CDR3 length is 13 residues. Here the CDR3 DNA reads TGTGCCAGCAGCTTTAGGACAGGGAACGAGCAGTACTTC. Its translation: CASSFRTGNEQYF.

This clonotype was counted at least ten times. This rearrangement joins TRBV5-4 to TRBJ1-1; TRBD1 aligns across 9 bases. Looked up from germline, CDR1 is SGHNT and CDR2 is YYREEE (reference sequence). The CDR3 runs to 15 residues. The ends lost 0 bases at V and 5 bases at J; junction bases unmatched: 5. In DNA form, the CDR3 reads TGTGCCAGCAGCTTGGCCAAAGGACAGGGGACTGAAGCTTTCTTT. It specifies CASSLAKGQGTEAFF.

This clonotype was counted at least ten times. J is TRBJ2-7 and V is TRBV9, with D perhaps matching TRBD1 (5 bases). CDR3 length equals 12 residues. Germline V gene data show CDR1 as SGDLS and CDR2 as YYNGEE. V was cut by 0 bases and J by 6 bases, with 7 bases left in between. The CDR3 sequence is CASSVDRGEQYF. The CDR3 DNA reads TGTGCCAGCAGCGTAGATAGGGGCGAGCAGTACTTC.

This clonotype was counted ten times or more. This sequence joins TRBV12-3 or TRBV12-4 and TRBJ1-5; weak D call: TRBD1 (6 bases). The CDR3 totals 17 residues. Trimming stripped 1 base from V and 5 bases from J, with 18 bases between. The CDR3 protein is CASSLGTGRNNYQPQHF. The CDR3 coding sequence is TGTGCCAGCAGTTTAGGTACAGGGAGAAATAATTATCAGCCCCAGCATTTT.

The CDR3 loop is CASSLSGANEKLFF. The CDR3 nucleotides read TGCGCCAGCAGCTTATCGGGAGCTAATGAAAAACTGTTTTTT. The chain has TRBV5-1 and TRBJ1-4; no reliable D call. Germline loops: CDR1 SGHRS, CDR2 YFSETQ. The ends were cut back, 2 bases at V and 3 bases at J, with 8 bases in the middle. The CDR3 spans 14 residues.

This clonotype was seen ten or more times. The rearrangement links TRBV4-2 to TRBJ2-7; 15 positions match TRBD2. Losses at the gene ends were 4 bases for V and 4 bases for J; bases not matched to a gene: 8. Per the germline V gene, CDR1 is LGHNA and CDR2 is YNFKEQ. This CDR3 region has 17 residues. CDR3 amino acids: CASSLGTSGGMLYEQYF. For the CDR3, the DNA is TGTGCCAGCAGCCTAGGGACTAGCGGGGGGATGTTGTACGAGCAGTACTTC.

This clonotype showed up many times. This chain links TRBV7-2 with TRBJ1-6, with a tentative D call TRBD1 (5 bases). Germline assignment: CDR1 SGHTA and CDR2 FQGNSA. The CDR3 length is 15 residues. Trimming shortened V by 5 bases and J by 5 bases, and 13 bases separated the two germline ends. CDR3 sequence (DNA): TGTGCCAGCAGCCCACCCCAGGGACATAATTCACCCCTCCACTTT. This gives the protein CASSPPQGHNSPLHF.

This clonotype has a count of ten or more. The chain recombines TRBV12-3 or TRBV12-4 with TRBJ2-7; D might be TRBD1 (5 bases). The V end lost 5 bases, the J end lost 0 bases, and 11 bases lay between the germline ends. The CDR3 is 14 amino acids. CDR3 DNA sequence: TGTGCCAGCAGTCTTGGACATTCCTCCTACGAGCAGTACTTC. As protein: CASSLGHSSYEQYF.

The table lists this clonotype with many counts. This rearrangement joins TRBV5-1 to TRBJ2-7; TRBD1 is a possible D gene (5 bases). In germline, CDR1 is SGHRS, CDR2 YFSETQ. CDR3 length: 15 amino acids. Deletions cut 0 bases from V and 5 bases from J, with 15 bases between. CDR3 DNA sequence: TGCGCCAGCAGCTTGGGAGGCGGCAGGGTCCACGAGCAGTACTTC. As protein: CASSLGGGRVHEQYF.

This clonotype appeared many times. J is TRBJ1-5 and V is TRBV7-8, with D perhaps TRBD1 (6 bases). Between the trimmed V and J ends, which lost 5 bases and 4 bases, there was a span of 15 bases. The CDR3 spans 15 residues. CDR1 is SGHVS, CDR2 FQNEAQ, per germline. The CDR3 here is CASSRYRTENQPQHF. CDR3 nucleotides: TGTGCCAGCAGCCGTTACCGGACAGAGAATCAGCCCCAGCATTTT.

This clonotype has a count of ten or more. The chain combines TRBV28 with TRBJ1-6, with D unclear. CDR3 size: 13 residues. V gave up 7 bases and J gave up 14 bases, with 18 bases separating them. Germline V gene sequence: CDR1 MDHEN, CDR2 SYDVKM. CDR3 residues: CASTSPVPSALHF. In nucleotides, the CDR3 is TGTGCCAGCACCTCCCCGGTCCCGTCAGCCCTCCACTTT.

This clonotype was counted many times. The CDR3 reads CASSVGTSETQYF. CDR3 nucleotides: TGTGCCAGCAGCGTCGGGACTTCAGAGACCCAGTACTTC. This chain connects TRBV9 to TRBJ2-5, with D possibly matching TRBD2 (6 bases). Germline V gene sequence: CDR1 SGDLS, CDR2 YYNGEE. The CDR3 extends over 13 amino acids. V lost 2 bases to trimming and J lost 4 bases, with 9 bases between them. The entire variable domain, with the rest obtained from reference TRBV9 and TRBJ2-5, is as follows: DSGVTQTPKHLITATGQRVTLRCSPRSGDLSVYWYQQSLDQGLQFLIQYYNGEERAKGNILERFSAQQFPDLHSELNLSSLELGDSALYFCASSVGTSETQYFGPGTRLLVL.

This clonotype was recorded many times. The CDR3 loop reads CASSLPSTGINSPLHF. The CDR3 DNA follows: TGTGCCAGCAGCTTACCGTCGACAGGGATAAATTCACCCCTCCACTTT. This rearrangement joins TRBV5-6 to TRBJ1-6; 7 bases align to TRBD1. This CDR3 spans 16 amino acids. The V segment lost 2 bases and the J segment 7 bases; nucleotides outside the gene matches: 9. Germline lookup yields CDR1 SGHDT and CDR2 YYEEEE.

As regards this clonotype: A much larger clone lies a single base off, so this may be a read error. The V and J genes are TRBV4-1 and TRBJ2-7; TRBD1 is a possible D gene (6 bases). This CDR3 contains 13 residues. With 2 bases removed from V and 7 bases from J, the gap between germline ends came to 12 bases. Germline CDR1 MGHRA, CDR2 YSYEKL. The CDR3 coding sequence is TGCGCCAGCAGCCAACAGGGGTGGAAAGAGCAGTACTTC. Amino acids: CASSQQGWKEQYF.

The chain joins TRBV20-1 to TRBJ1-2; D gene uncertain. Deletions cut 0 bases from V and 8 bases from J, with 16 bases between. The CDR3 extends over 14 amino acids. The germline gives CDR1 DFQATT, CDR2 SNEGSKA (reference sequence). The CDR3 reads CSARDSRTPGGYTF. DNA for the CDR3: TGCAGTGCTAGAGATAGTAGGACCCCGGGAGGCTACACCTTC.

This clonotype has at least ten counts. The rearrangement links TRBV12-3 or TRBV12-4 to TRBJ2-1; D may be TRBD1 (5 bases). The CDR3 consists of 13 residues. Between the trimmed V and J ends, which lost 3 bases and 6 bases, there was a span of 9 bases. The CDR3 DNA reads as TGTGCCAGCAGTTTTAACCAGGGCAATGAGCAGTTCTTC. It translates to CASSFNQGNEQFF.

This clonotype was recorded a few times. The V and J genes are TRBV5-1 and TRBJ2-1, with TRBD2 matching over 10 bases. The CDR3 extends over 16 amino acids. V gave up 2 bases and J gave up 2 bases; unmatched junction bases: 4. The germline V gene encodes CDR1 SGHRS and CDR2 YFSETQ. CDR3 DNA: TGCGCCAGCAGCTTAGCTAGCGGGGGTACCTACAATGAGCAGTTCTTC. Translated: CASSLASGGTYNEQFF.

This clonotype appeared many times. The V and J genes are TRBV9 and TRBJ1-1, with 8 positions matching TRBD1. CDR3 length: 13 residues. V lost 6 bases and J lost 1; bases outside the gene matches: 2. In germline, CDR1 is SGDLS, CDR2 YYNGEE. As DNA, the CDR3 is TGTGCCAGCACACAGGGGGGGAACACTGAAGCTTTCTTT. Its translation is CASTQGGNTEAFF. Complete variable domain (other parts from reference TRBV9 and TRBJ1-1): DSGVTQTPKHLITATGQRVTLRCSPRSGDLSVYWYQQSLDQGLQFLIQYYNGEERAKGNILERFSAQQFPDLHSELNLSSLELGDSALYFCASTQGGNTEAFFGQGTRLTVV.

This clonotype was detected many times. The chain uses TRBV20-1 and TRBJ1-5, with 9 nucleotides matching TRBD1. The germline CDR1 and CDR2 sequences are DFQATT and SNEGSKA (reference sequence). This CDR3 is 13 amino acids long. V was pared by 0 bases and J by 10 bases, with 4 bases of the junction left unmatched. CDR3 protein: CSAREGQGRPQHF. The DNA of the CDR3 is TGCAGTGCTAGAGAGGGACAGGGTCGTCCCCAGCATTTT.